Reported below is one T cell receptor (beta chain). There is no known antigen for this receptor. No per-base quality is available; no much larger clone lies one base away. One collaborating source in Seattle enrolled patients while the patients were actively infected and followed the patients over time throughout the course of disease. Each collaborating institution followed its own protocols to collect whole blood in K2EDTA tubes. For TCRbeta analysis, collaborators shipped samples as frozen whole blood, isolated PBMCs, or DNA extracted from either of those sample types. TCRbeta CDR3 regions were amplified from genomic DNA using the immunoSEQ Assay, a bias-controlled multiplex PCR. Per the original workflow: Nucleated cell counts per sample were estimated from amplification of reference gene primers within the assay. Sequence reads were collapsed and filtered to measure the absolute abundance of every unique TCRbeta CDR3 rearrangement. For each sample, productive Simpson clonality was calculated as the square root of Simpson's diversity index over productive rearrangements. The immuneACCESS repertoire file appears here via TCRdb, limited to in-frame rearrangements. These files lack a portion of the clones; in checked studies, under half of the deficit traces to unresolved V genes, and the cause of the others is not known. The V and J calls and clone size were taken over from that table, and D and trimming were inferred from the DNA. A total of around 470,000 clones appear in this sample, approximately 92% of them only once. About 0.91% of the sample belongs to the ten largest clones.

This entry comes from a study of blood T cell repertoires in COVID-19 (dated by TCRdb to 2020 to 2021). Study-wide context: Collaborator samples came from the United States, Italy and Spain and covered acute and convalescent phases of COVID-19. Samples were obtained from the ongoing ImmuneRACE study (first 160 participants) and from roughly 1,300 subjects provided by 6 global collaborators. Where HLA class I and class II types were available, the types were taken from metadata supplied by the sample provider, not from assay-based typing. A freely available public database, intended as a resource for researchers studying the immune response to SARS-CoV-2, is where the repertoires were released. Deeply sampled blood TCRbeta repertoires from subjects exposed to, actively infected with, or recovered from COVID-19 were included in the dataset. Sample metadata almost always included a de-identified subject ID, COVID-19 status, age in years and sex. The material from the prospective study consisted of cDNA or gDNA derived from T cells, B-cell-depleted T cells, or PBMCs.

The paper as a whole reports these results and caveats: Clinical and demographic metadata were provided uncurated, with the amount varying by source and participant.

Reading from cysteine to phenylalanine, the CDR3 counts 11 amino acids. Only the CDR3 DNA stays, 33 bases, in frame from base 1. Reading the germline V gene (reference sequence) gives CDR1 SEHNR and CDR2 FQNEAQ. The receptor comes from a man aged 18 to 30 with COVID-19, enrolled during active disease. The chain employs TRBV7-9 and TRBJ2-5; the D segment could be TRBD2, given 6 matching bases. The sequenced material came from peripheral blood. CDR3 reads: CAWRAAETQYF. The sequenced DNA is TGTGCGTGGAGGGCCGCAGAGACCCAGTACTTC.